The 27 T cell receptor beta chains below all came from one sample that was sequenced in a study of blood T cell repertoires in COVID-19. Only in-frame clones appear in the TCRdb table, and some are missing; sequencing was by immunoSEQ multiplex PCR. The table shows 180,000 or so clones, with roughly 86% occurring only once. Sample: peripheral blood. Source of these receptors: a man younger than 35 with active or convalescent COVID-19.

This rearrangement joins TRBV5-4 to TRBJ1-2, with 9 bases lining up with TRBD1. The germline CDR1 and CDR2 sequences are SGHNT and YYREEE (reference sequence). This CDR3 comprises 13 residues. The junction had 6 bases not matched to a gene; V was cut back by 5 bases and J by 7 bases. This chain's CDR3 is CASRGQGRSGYTF. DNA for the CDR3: TGTGCCAGCAGAGGACAGGGGCGAAGTGGCTACACCTTC.

CDR3 in DNA: TGTGCCAGCAGTTTCGGGGATACGCCCCTCCACTTT. Amino acids: CASSFGDTPLHF. The chain links TRBV27 to TRBJ1-6; D remains ambiguous. From germline, CDR1 is MNHEY and CDR2 SMNVEV (reference sequence). The CDR3 is 12 residues long. Between the trimmed V and J ends, which lost 3 bases and 13 bases, there was a span of 10 bases.

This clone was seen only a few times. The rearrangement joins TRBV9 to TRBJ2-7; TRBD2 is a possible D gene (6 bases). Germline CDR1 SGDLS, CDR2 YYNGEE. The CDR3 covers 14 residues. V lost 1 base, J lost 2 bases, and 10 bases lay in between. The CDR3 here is CASSVTSRPYEQYF. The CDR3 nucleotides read TGTGCCAGCAGCGTAACTAGCAGACCCTACGAGCAGTACTTC.

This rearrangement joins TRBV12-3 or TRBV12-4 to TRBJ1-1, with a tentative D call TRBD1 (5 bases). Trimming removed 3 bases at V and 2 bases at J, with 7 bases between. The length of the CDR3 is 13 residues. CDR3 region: CASSFGHNTEAFF. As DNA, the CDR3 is TGTGCCAGCAGTTTCGGACACAACACTGAAGCTTTCTTT.

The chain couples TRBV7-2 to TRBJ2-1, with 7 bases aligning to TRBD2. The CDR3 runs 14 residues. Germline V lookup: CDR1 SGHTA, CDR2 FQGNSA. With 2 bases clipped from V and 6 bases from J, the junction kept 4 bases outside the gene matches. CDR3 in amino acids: CASSLSGAGNEQFF. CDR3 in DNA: TGTGCCAGCAGCTTAAGCGGGGCCGGCAATGAGCAGTTCTTC.

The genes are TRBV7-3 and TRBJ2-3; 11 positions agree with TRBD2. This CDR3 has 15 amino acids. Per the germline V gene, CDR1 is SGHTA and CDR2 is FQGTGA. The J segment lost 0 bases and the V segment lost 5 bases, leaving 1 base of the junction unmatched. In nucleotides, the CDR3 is TGTGCCAGCAGCCGACTAGCGGGAAGCACAGATACGCAGTATTTT. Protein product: CASSRLAGSTDTQYF.

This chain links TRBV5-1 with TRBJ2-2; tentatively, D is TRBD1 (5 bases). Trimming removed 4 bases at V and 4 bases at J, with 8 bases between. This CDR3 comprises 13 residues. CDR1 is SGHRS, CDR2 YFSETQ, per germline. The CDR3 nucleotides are TGCGCCAGCAGCGACAGAACCACCGGGGAGCTGTTTTTT. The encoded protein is CASSDRTTGELFF. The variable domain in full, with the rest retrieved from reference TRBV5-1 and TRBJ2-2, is KAGVTQTPRYLIKTRGQQVTLSCSPISGHRSVSWYQQTPGQGLQFLFEYFSETQRNKGNFPGRFSGRQFSNSRSEMNVSTLELGDSALYLCASSDRTTGELFFGEGSRLTVL.

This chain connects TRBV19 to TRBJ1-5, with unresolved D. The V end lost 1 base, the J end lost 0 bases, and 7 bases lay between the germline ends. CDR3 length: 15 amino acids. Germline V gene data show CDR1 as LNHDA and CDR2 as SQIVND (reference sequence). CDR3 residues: CASSIVFGSNQPQHF. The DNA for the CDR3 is TGTGCCAGTAGTATAGTCTTCGGTAGCAATCAGCCCCAGCATTTT.

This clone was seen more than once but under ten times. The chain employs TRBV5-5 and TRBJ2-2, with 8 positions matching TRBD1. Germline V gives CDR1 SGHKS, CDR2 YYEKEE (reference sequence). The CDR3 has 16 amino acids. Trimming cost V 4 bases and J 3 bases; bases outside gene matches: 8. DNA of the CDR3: TGTGCCAGCAGCCGGCGGACAGGGTCGGACACCGGGGAGCTGTTTTTT. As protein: CASSRRTGSDTGELFF.

CDR3 in amino acids: CASSPWDRSTDTQYF. CDR3 sequence (DNA): TGTGCCAGCTCACCTTGGGACAGAAGCACAGATACGCAGTATTTT. V is TRBV18 and J is TRBJ2-3, with TRBD1 identical over 7 bases. The germline gives CDR1 KGHSH, CDR2 LQKENI. Trimming cost V 3 bases and J 0 bases; bases outside gene matches: 3. There are 15 residues in the CDR3.

Written as DNA, the CDR3 is TGTGCCAGCAGCAAACGGACTAGCGGGGGGGCATTGGAGACCCAGTACTTC. Residues: CASSKRTSGGALETQYF. This sequence joins TRBV3-1 (or the pseudogene TRBV3-2) and TRBJ2-5, with 15 positions matching TRBD2. Germline-derived CDR1 and CDR2 are LGHDT and YNNKEL (reference sequence). The V and J ends lost 5 bases and 5 bases, in that order; junction bases with no gene match: 9. The CDR3 totals 17 residues.

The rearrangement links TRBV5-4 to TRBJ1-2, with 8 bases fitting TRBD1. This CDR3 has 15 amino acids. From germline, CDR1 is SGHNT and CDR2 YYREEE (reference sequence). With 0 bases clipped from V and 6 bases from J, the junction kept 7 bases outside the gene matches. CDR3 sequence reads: CASSLDRGVSHGYTF. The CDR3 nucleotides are TGTGCCAGCAGCTTGGACAGGGGGGTTTCCCATGGCTACACCTTC.

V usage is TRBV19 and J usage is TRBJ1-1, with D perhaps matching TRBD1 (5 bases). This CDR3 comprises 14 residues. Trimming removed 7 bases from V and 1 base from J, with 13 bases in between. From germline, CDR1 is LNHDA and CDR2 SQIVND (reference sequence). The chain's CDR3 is CASTPGHSNTEAFF. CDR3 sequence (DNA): TGTGCCAGTACCCCCGGACATTCGAACACTGAAGCTTTCTTT.

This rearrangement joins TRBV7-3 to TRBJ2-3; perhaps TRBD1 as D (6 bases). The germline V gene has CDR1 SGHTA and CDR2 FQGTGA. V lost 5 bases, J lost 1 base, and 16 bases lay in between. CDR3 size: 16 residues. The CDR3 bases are TGTGCCAGCAGCCCAACGAGTGCAGGGGGCACAGATACGCAGTATTTT. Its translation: CASSPTSAGGTDTQYF.

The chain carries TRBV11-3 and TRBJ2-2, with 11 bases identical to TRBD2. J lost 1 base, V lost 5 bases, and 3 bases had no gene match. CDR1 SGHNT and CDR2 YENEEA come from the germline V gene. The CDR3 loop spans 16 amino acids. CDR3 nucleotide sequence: TGTGCCAGCAGCCGAGGACTAGCGGGGAACACCGGGGAGCTGTTTTTT. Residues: CASSRGLAGNTGELFF. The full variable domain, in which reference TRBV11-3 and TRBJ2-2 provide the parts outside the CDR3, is EAGVVQSPRYKIIEKKQPVAFWCNPISGHNTLYWYLQNLGQGPELLIRYENEEAVDDSQLPKDRFSAERLKGVDSTLKIQPAELGDSAVYLCASSRGLAGNTGELFFGEGSRLTVL.

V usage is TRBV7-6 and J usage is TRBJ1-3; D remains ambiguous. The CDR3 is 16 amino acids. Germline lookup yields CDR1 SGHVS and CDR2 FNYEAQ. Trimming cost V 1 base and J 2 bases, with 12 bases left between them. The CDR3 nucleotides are TGTGCCAGCAGCTTAGGCACTAAAAAAACTGGAAACACCATATATTTT. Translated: CASSLGTKKTGNTIYF.

CDR3 loop: CASSQDRRHQPQHF. The CDR3 DNA sequence: TGTGCCAGCTCACAGGACAGACGACATCAGCCCCAGCATTTT. V gene TRBV18 combines with J gene TRBJ1-5, with D possibly being TRBD1 (6 bases). Looked up from germline, CDR1 is KGHSH and CDR2 is LQKENI. Trimming left V 4 bases short and J 5 bases short, with 12 bases between. The CDR3 loop spans 14 amino acids.

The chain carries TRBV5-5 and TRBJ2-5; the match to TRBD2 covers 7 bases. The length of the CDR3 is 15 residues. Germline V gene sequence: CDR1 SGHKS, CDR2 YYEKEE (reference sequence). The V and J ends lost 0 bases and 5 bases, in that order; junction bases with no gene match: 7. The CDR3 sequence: CASSLERGRRETQYF. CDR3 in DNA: TGTGCCAGCAGCTTGGAGCGGGGACGAAGGGAGACCCAGTACTTC.

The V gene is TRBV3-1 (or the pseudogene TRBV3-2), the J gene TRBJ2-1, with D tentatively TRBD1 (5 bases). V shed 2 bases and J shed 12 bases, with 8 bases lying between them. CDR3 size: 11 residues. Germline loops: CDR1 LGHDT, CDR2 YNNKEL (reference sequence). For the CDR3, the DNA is TGTGCCAGCAGCCAACAGGGTACGCAGTTCTTC. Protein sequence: CASSQQGTQFF.

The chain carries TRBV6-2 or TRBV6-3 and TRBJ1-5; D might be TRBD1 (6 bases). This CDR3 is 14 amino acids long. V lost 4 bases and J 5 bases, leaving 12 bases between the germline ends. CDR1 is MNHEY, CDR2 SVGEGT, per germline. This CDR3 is CASSLTGYDQPQHF. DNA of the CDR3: TGTGCCAGCAGTTTAACAGGGTACGATCAGCCCCAGCATTTT.

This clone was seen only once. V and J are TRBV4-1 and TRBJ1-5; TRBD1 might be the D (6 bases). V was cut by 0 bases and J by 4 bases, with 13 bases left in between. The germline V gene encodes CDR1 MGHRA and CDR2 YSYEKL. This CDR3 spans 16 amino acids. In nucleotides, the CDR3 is TGCGCCAGCAGCCAAGATCCGGGACAAAGAAATCAGCCCCAGCATTTT. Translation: CASSQDPGQRNQPQHF.

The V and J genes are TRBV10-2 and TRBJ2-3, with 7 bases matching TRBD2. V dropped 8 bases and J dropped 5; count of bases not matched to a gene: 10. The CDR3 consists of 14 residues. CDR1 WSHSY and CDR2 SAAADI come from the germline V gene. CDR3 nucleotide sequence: TGCGCCAGCGGGCTAGCGGCCCCAGGAGATACGCAGTATTTT. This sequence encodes CASGLAAPGDTQYF.

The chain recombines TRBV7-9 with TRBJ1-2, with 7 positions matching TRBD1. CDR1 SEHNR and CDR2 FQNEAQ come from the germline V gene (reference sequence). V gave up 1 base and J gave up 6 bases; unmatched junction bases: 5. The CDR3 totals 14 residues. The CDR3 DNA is TGTGCCAGCAGCTTAGGTCGGCAGGGGGATGGCTACACCTTC. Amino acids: CASSLGRQGDGYTF.

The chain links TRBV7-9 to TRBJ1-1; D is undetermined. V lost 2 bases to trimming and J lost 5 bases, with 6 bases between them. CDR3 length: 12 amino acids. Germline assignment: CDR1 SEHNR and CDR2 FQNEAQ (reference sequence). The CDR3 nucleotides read TGTGCCAGCAGCTTACTTCAGACTGAAGCTTTCTTT. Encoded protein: CASSLLQTEAFF.

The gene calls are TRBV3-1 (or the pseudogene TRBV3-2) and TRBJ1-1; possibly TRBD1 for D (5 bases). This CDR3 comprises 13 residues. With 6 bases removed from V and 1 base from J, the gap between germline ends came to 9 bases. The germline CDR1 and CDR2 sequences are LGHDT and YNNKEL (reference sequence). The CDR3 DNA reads TGTGCCAGCAGACCGACAGCGAACACTGAAGCTTTCTTT. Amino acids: CASRPTANTEAFF.

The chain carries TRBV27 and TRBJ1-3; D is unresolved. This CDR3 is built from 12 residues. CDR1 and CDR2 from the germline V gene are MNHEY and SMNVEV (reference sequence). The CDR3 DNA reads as TGTGACTATGCGGGCTCTGGAAACACCATATATTTT. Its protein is CDYAGSGNTIYF.

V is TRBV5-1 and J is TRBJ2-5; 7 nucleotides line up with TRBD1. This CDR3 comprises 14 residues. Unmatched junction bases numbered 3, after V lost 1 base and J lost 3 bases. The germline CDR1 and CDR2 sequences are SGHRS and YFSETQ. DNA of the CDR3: TGCGCCAGCAGCTTGTCTGGGACAGAAGAGACCCAGTACTTC. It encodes CASSLSGTEETQYF.